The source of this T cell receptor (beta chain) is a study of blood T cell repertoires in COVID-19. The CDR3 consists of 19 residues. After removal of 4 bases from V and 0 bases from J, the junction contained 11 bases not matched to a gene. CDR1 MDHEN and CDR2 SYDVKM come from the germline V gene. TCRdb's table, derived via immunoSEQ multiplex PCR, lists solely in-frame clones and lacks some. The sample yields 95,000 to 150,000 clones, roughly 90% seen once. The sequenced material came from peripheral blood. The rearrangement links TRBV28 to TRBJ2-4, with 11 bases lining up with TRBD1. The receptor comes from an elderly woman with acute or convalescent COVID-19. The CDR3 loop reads CASSSFRDRGVLAKNIQYF. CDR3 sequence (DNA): TGTGCCAGCAGTTCCTTTCGGGACAGGGGGGTATTAGCCAAAAACATTCAGTACTTC. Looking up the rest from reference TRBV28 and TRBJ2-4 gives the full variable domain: DVKVTQSSRYLVKRTGEKVFLECVQDMDHENMFWYRQDPGLGLRLIYFSYDVKMKEKGDIPEGYSVSREKKERFSLILESASTNQTSMYLCASSSFRDRGVLAKNIQYFGAGTRLSVL.